One sample yielded the 15 T cell receptor beta chains listed below, sequenced in a study of blood T cell repertoires in COVID-19. Using immunoSEQ multiplex PCR, the repertoire was profiled, and TCRdb retains in-frame clones only, with some absent. The table shows 250,000 to 300,000 clones, with approximately 91% occurring only once. Source material: peripheral blood. Receptors originate from a woman in her twenties or thirties with acute or convalescent COVID-19.

The chain employs TRBV9 and TRBJ2-6; 8 nucleotides match TRBD1. Germline values: CDR1 SGDLS, CDR2 YYNGEE. The CDR3 spans 17 residues. The V segment lost 3 bases and the J segment 0 bases; nucleotides outside the gene matches: 5. The CDR3 nucleotides read TGTGCCAGCAGCGATCCCCAGGGGGCCTCTGGGGCCAACGTCCTGACTTTC. Translation: CASSDPQGASGANVLTF.

This clone has just one count. The rearrangement uses TRBV30 and TRBJ1-4, with TRBD1 matching 10 bases. The CDR3 sequence is 15 residues long. V trimming: 5 bases; J trimming: 0 bases; junction bases outside the gene matches: 3. The germline V gene encodes CDR1 GTSNPN and CDR2 SVGIG (reference sequence). The CDR3 DNA reads as TGTGCCTGGGACAGGGGGCAAGCAACTAATGAAAAACTGTTTTTT. Residues: CAWDRGQATNEKLFF. Supplemented by reference TRBV30 and TRBJ1-4, the full variable domain reads SQTIHQWPATLVQPVGSPLSLECTVEGTSNPNLYWYRQAAGRGLQLLFYSVGIGQISSEVPQNLSASRPQDRQFILSSKKLLLSDSGFYLCAWDRGQATNEKLFFGSGTQLSVL.

In this sample, this clone turned up a few times. The chain uses TRBV30 and TRBJ1-1; D is uncertain. The germline V gene encodes CDR1 GTSNPN and CDR2 SVGIG (reference sequence). Trimming took 0 bases from V and 1 from J, leaving 9 bases between them. The CDR3 length is 14 residues. For the CDR3, the DNA is TGTGCCTGGAGTGTACTTCTGCAGAACACTGAAGCTTTCTTT. Translated: CAWSVLLQNTEAFF. Drawing the rest from reference TRBV30 and TRBJ1-1, the complete variable domain is SQTIHQWPATLVQPVGSPLSLECTVEGTSNPNLYWYRQAAGRGLQLLFYSVGIGQISSEVPQNLSASRPQDRQFILSSKKLLLSDSGFYLCAWSVLLQNTEAFFGQGTRLTVV.

The CDR3 reads CASSYDRIAVVGYGYTF. In DNA, the CDR3 is TGTGCCAGCAGTTACGACAGGATCGCCGTCGTTGGGTATGGCTACACCTTC. The chain combines TRBV27 with TRBJ1-2; D possibly corresponds to TRBD1 (6 bases). The CDR3 length is 17 residues. CDR1 MNHEY and CDR2 SMNVEV come from the germline V gene (reference sequence). Trimming took 4 bases from V and 5 from J, leaving 23 bases between them.

The DNA for the CDR3 is TGTGCCAGCAGTTCCGGGACTAGCATCCACGAGCAGTACTTC. It translates to CASSSGTSIHEQYF. V usage is TRBV6-5 and J usage is TRBJ2-7; TRBD2 agrees at 9 bases. Germline loops: CDR1 MNHEY, CDR2 SVGAGI. Trimming at V came to 4 bases and at J to 5 bases, leaving 6 bases not matched to a gene. There are 14 residues in the CDR3.

This clone showed up just once. The V call is TRBV6-2 or TRBV6-3, the J call TRBJ2-7, with 9 bases fitting TRBD1. CDR1 and CDR2 (germline): MNHEY, SVGEGT. The CDR3 totals 14 residues. With 6 bases clipped from V and 5 bases from J, the junction kept 8 bases outside the gene matches. CDR3 sequence: CASSSGQGTHEQYF. The CDR3 DNA sequence: TGTGCCAGCAGCTCGGGACAGGGCACCCACGAGCAGTACTTC.

The chain combines TRBV5-1 with TRBJ2-1; 11 bases fit TRBD2. CDR1 is SGHRS, CDR2 YFSETQ, per germline. CDR3 length: 16 residues. J lost 2 bases, V lost 4 bases, and 5 bases had no gene match. Written as DNA, the CDR3 is TGCGCCAGCAGCATAATAGCGGGAGGGGCCTACAATGAGCAGTTCTTC. Translation: CASSIIAGGAYNEQFF.

The chain is built from TRBV9 and TRBJ2-3; no clear D gene. Trimming took off 1 base at V and 0 bases at J, with 9 bases between the two ends. The CDR3 sequence is 15 residues long. Looked up from germline, CDR1 is SGDLS and CDR2 is YYNGEE. Written as DNA, the CDR3 is TGTGCCAGCAGCGTATTGGGCCAGAGCACAGATACGCAGTATTTT. Translation: CASSVLGQSTDTQYF.

This clone was found once. V usage is TRBV13 and J usage is TRBJ2-1; TRBD2 matches 10 bases. This CDR3 is built from 16 residues. Germline V gene lookup returns CDR1 PRHDT and CDR2 FYEKMQ (reference sequence). V lost 0 bases to trimming and J lost 7 bases; unmatched junction nucleotides: 6. This CDR3 is CASSLGLASGSNEQFF. CDR3 nucleotide sequence: TGTGCCAGCAGCTTAGGTTTGGCTAGCGGGAGTAATGAGCAGTTCTTC.

This clone was seen a single time. J is TRBJ1-2 and V is TRBV30; the D gene is possibly TRBD1 (6 bases). Germline assignment: CDR1 GTSNPN and CDR2 SVGIG (reference sequence). V lost 2 bases to trimming and J lost 8 bases, with 15 bases between them. The CDR3 sequence is 13 residues long. The CDR3 is CAWSFRTVLGYTF. The DNA for the CDR3 is TGTGCCTGGAGTTTCCGGACAGTCTTGGGCTACACCTTC.

V is TRBV6-2 or TRBV6-3 and J is TRBJ2-2; 7 nucleotides align to TRBD2. The germline V gene has CDR1 MNHEY and CDR2 SVGEGT. This CDR3 is built from 14 residues. J lost 1 base, V lost 8 bases, and 4 bases had no gene match. The CDR3 DNA follows: TGTGCCAGCCGTTGGGGGGGGAACACCGGGGAGCTGTTTTTT. Translated: CASRWGGNTGELFF.

The count of this clone is one. The chain is built from TRBV15 and TRBJ2-3, with D unclear. The CDR3 covers 15 residues. Trimming removed 0 bases at V and 2 bases at J, with 9 bases between. Germline V gene sequence: CDR1 LNHNV, CDR2 YYDKDF (reference sequence). The CDR3 spells CATSRDVVLTDTQYF. CDR3 nucleotide sequence: TGTGCCACCAGCAGAGATGTAGTACTCACAGATACGCAGTATTTT.

The chain joins TRBV7-9 to TRBJ2-7, with TRBD2 matching over 10 bases. V shed 1 base, J shed 4 bases, and the junction held 7 bases outside the gene matches. The CDR3 spans 16 residues. Germline lookup yields CDR1 SEHNR and CDR2 FQNEAQ (reference sequence). In nucleotides, the CDR3 is TGTGCCAGCAGCTTAGGGAGAGCTAGCGGGAGTTACGAGCAGTACTTC. It specifies CASSLGRASGSYEQYF.

CDR3 DNA: TGTGCCAGCAGCTTAGGCGAACGGGGGATCTACGAGCAGTACTTC. It yields the protein CASSLGERGIYEQYF. This chain links TRBV7-7 with TRBJ2-7; D possibly corresponds to TRBD2 (6 bases). Trimming took 1 base from V and 3 from J, leaving 13 bases between them. CDR1 SSHAT and CDR2 FNYEAQ come from the germline V gene (reference sequence). The CDR3 is 15 amino acids.

V is TRBV28 and J is TRBJ2-3, with D possibly TRBD2 on 6 matching bases. V lost 4 bases and J lost 5, with 16 bases in between. This CDR3 is 15 amino acids long. Germline V gene lookup returns CDR1 MDHEN and CDR2 SYDVKM. The CDR3 region is CASSSGRIFGDTQYF. The CDR3 DNA sequence: TGTGCCAGCAGTTCGGGGAGGATCTTCGGAGATACGCAGTATTTT.